The source of this TCR beta chain is a study of identical twins. Study-wide results and caveats: Models underestimated how often monozygotic twins shared out-of-frame TCR alpha.

This clonotype was detected a few times. Its antigen is not known. Healthy Caucasians, and only they, were the donors. From the 5' RACE reads, TCRdb called clonotypes with MiXCR, one entry per CDR3 protein. The table has 550,000 to 700,000 distinct CDR3 sequences, around 21% seen once. These same data were also listed under a study on T cells expressing NK-cell markers. That source reports: Sequencing covered eight donors, seven HCMV-seropositive and one seronegative. In several donors, dominant clonotypes made up about 28.3-65% of CD3+CD56-NKG2C+ cells.

The clonotype originates from a woman aged 18 to 35 in good health. Sequencing was carried out using PBMCs.

CDR3 coding DNA: TGTGCCAGCAGTGAGATTAGCGGGGCCCACAATGAGCAGTTCTTC. Encoded protein: CASSEISGAHNEQFF. The chain is built from TRBV25-1 and TRBJ2-1; 8 bases align to TRBD2. Germline CDR1 and CDR2: MGHDK and SYGVNS. This CDR3 has 15 residues. V shed 3 bases, J shed 5 bases, and the junction held 6 bases outside the gene matches. The variable domain in full, with the rest retrieved from reference TRBV25-1 and TRBJ2-1, is EADIYQTPRYLVIGTGKKITLECSQTMGHDKMYWYQQDPGMELHLIHYSYGVNSTEKGDLSSESTVSRIRTEHFPLTLESARPSHTSQYLCASSEISGAHNEQFFGPGTRLTVL.